This T cell receptor (beta chain) was obtained from a study of CD8 T cells in ankylosing spondylitis. Germline assignment: CDR1 SGHNT and CDR2 YENEEA. The CDR3 spans 14 residues. The trim removed 6 bases at V and 9 bases at J, leaving 11 bases unmatched. The table lists this clonotype with many counts. The antigen remains unidentified. Library preparation for TCR beta used quantitative 5'-RACE with molecular barcodes. MiXCR, run by TCRdb on the 5' RACE reads, gives a single entry per CDR3 protein. The sample includes 350,000 or so distinct CDR3 sequences, roughly 8% of them seen just once. Study-wide points: As reported, disease-linked clones showed significant enrichment in matched ankylosing spondylitis synovial fluid. Typical of ankylosing spondylitis blood, it appeared, was a TCR beta motif of under 10 highly homologous variants. As for the disease-linked clones, they showed a CD8+ phenotype and occurred at relatively low frequencies in peripheral blood.

This receptor was identified in a male donor with ankylosing spondylitis. The rearrangement joins TRBV11-3 to TRBJ2-1; 7 positions agree with TRBD2. The sequenced material came from blood, either unsorted or a sorted T cell fraction (not recorded which). DNA for the CDR3: TGTGCCAGCAGTGGTAGGGCGGGGGACGGTGAGCAGTTCTTC. Its translation: CASSGRAGDGEQFF.